Listed below are T cell receptor beta chains from one sample, sequenced in a study of a mutant IDH1 vaccine in newly diagnosed glioma. Only in-frame clones appear in the TCRdb table, and some are missing; sequencing was by immunoSEQ multiplex PCR. The sample carries roughly 31,000 clones, more than 65% recorded once. Their antigen targets remain unknown. Sequenced here: PBMCs, sampled from a glioma patient whose treatment included an IDH1 peptide vaccine. The receptors were sampled from a man under 40 with glioma. The CDR3 runs from the conserved cysteine through the conserved F or W. D genes are given only for firm matches. Not all rows give a size; the values are once, few, many and, for expanded clones, a class.

v_call	d_call	j_call	clone_size	cdr3_aa	cdr3_nt
TRBV6-1	TRBD1	TRBJ2-7	NA	CASRTGVYEQYF	TGTGCCAGCAGAACAGGGGTCTACGAGCAGTACTTC
TRBV6-5	NA	TRBJ2-7	NA	CASRDSVRQYF	TGTGCCAGCAGAGACAGCGTTAGGCAGTACTTC
TRBV23-1	TRBD1	TRBJ2-2	NA	CASSHPGQPNTGELFF	TGCGCCAGCAGTCATCCGGGACAGCCGAACACCGGGGAGCTGTTTTTT
TRBV5-4	NA	TRBJ2-7	NA	CASSFSSGAGSEQYF	TGTGCCAGCAGCTTTTCTTCAGGGGCCGGGAGCGAGCAGTACTTC
TRBV30	NA	TRBJ1-3	NA	CAWSTQLGNTIYF	TGTGCCTGGAGTACCCAGTTGGGAAACACCATATATTTT
TRBV27	TRBD1	TRBJ2-3	NA	CASSKRRDSPSTDTQYF	TGTGCCAGCAGTAAAAGACGGGACAGCCCGAGCACAGATACGCAGTATTTT
TRBV28	TRBD1	TRBJ2-7	few	CASRFEQGASEQYF	TGTGCCAGCAGGTTTGAGCAGGGGGCAAGCGAGCAGTACTTC
TRBV4-1	NA	TRBJ1-2	NA	CASSRPDSSNYGYTF	TGCGCCAGCAGCCGCCCCGACAGCTCTAACTATGGCTACACCTTC
TRBV27	TRBD1	TRBJ1-5	NA	CASSPTPQGARQPQHF	TGTGCCAGCAGCCCTACTCCACAGGGGGCGCGTCAGCCCCAGCATTTT
TRBV28	TRBD2	TRBJ2-1	NA	CASSTDPGLAGGSPSFF	TGTGCCAGCAGTACCGACCCGGGACTAGCGGGAGGTTCCCCTTCGTTCTTC
TRBV7-2	NA	TRBJ1-2	NA	CASSLVELANYGYTF	TGTGCCAGCAGCTTAGTAGAGCTAGCTAACTATGGCTACACCTTC
TRBV4-1	NA	TRBJ2-3	NA	CASSQDPRSSTDTQYF	TGCGCCAGCAGCCAAGATCCCCGCAGTAGCACAGATACGCAGTATTTT
TRBV4-1	NA	TRBJ1-4	NA	CASSPLGDAEKLFF	TGCGCCAGCAGCCCCCTGGGGGATGCTGAAAAACTGTTTTTT
TRBV30	NA	TRBJ1-1	few	CAWSEGQLNTEAFF	TGTGCCTGGAGTGAAGGACAGTTGAACACTGAAGCTTTCTTT
TRBV4-1	TRBD2	TRBJ2-7	NA	CASSQTGLAGFYEQYF	TGCGCCAGCAGCCAAACCGGACTAGCGGGTTTTTACGAGCAGTACTTC
TRBV6-1	NA	TRBJ2-1	NA	CASSTSGLDNEQFF	TGTGCCAGCTCCACGAGCGGGCTTGACAATGAGCAGTTCTTC
TRBV6-1	NA	TRBJ1-5	once	CASSETVRGGNQPQHF	TGTGCCAGCAGTGAAACTGTCAGGGGTGGCAATCAGCCCCAGCATTTT
TRBV19	NA	TRBJ1-4	NA	CASRGSEKLFF	TGTGCCAGTAGAGGGAGTGAAAAACTGTTTTTT
TRBV29-1	TRBD2	TRBJ2-7	once	CSAGTSETYEQYF	TGCAGCGCCGGGACTAGCGAAACCTACGAGCAGTACTTC
TRBV10-1	NA	TRBJ1-1	few	CALNMVQAFF	TGCGCTCTCAATATGGTACAAGCTTTCTTT
TRBV19	NA	TRBJ2-3	once	CASTPLGVSTDTQYF	TGTGCCAGTACCCCCCTGGGGGTTAGCACAGATACGCAGTATTTT
TRBV29-1	NA	TRBJ2-3	NA	CSANQDGRTDTQYF	TGCAGCGCCAATCAGGACGGACGCACAGATACGCAGTATTTT
TRBV7-2	NA	TRBJ2-7	NA	CASSYTRTYEQYF	TGTGCCAGCAGCTATACAAGGACCTACGAGCAGTACTTC
TRBV5-4	NA	TRBJ1-2	NA	CASNLKGGSNYGYTF	TGTGCCAGCAACTTGAAAGGGGGTAGTAACTATGGCTACACCTTC
TRBV29-1	NA	TRBJ1-2	NA	CSVADLRLNYGYTF	TGCAGCGTTGCGGACCTGAGACTAAACTATGGCTACACCTTC
TRBV2	TRBD1	TRBJ2-3	NA	CASWGQGGTDTQYF	TGTGCCAGCTGGGGACAGGGGGGAACAGATACGCAGTATTTT
TRBV4-1	TRBD1	TRBJ1-2	once	CASSQGGQSYGYTF	TGCGCCAGCAGCCAGGGGGGACAGAGCTATGGCTACACCTTC
TRBV4-1	NA	TRBJ2-7	once	CASSQDVGASEQYF	TGCGCCAGCAGCCAAGATGTCGGAGCATCCGAGCAGTACTTC
TRBV30	TRBD1	TRBJ1-4	NA	CAWSVTGRGSNEKLFF	TGTGCCTGGAGTGTAACGGGCAGGGGGAGCAATGAAAAACTGTTTTTT
TRBV6-5	TRBD1	TRBJ1-4	NA	CASSYSGTGGEKLFF	TGTGCCAGCAGTTACTCCGGGACAGGGGGTGAAAAACTGTTTTTT
TRBV7-2	NA	TRBJ1-2	NA	CASSLAPTGPYGYTF	TGTGCCAGCAGCTTAGCCCCAACGGGGCCCTATGGCTACACCTTC
TRBV7-6	NA	TRBJ2-7	NA	CASSSGTDGTYEQYF	TGTGCCAGCAGCTCCGGAACTGACGGAACCTACGAGCAGTACTTC
TRBV7-8	NA	TRBJ1-1	NA	CASSLSRGSTEAFF	TGTGCCAGCAGCTTATCTCGGGGGAGCACTGAAGCTTTCTTT
TRBV6-5	NA	TRBJ1-1	NA	CASSRHNTEAFF	TGTGCCAGCAGCCGACACAACACTGAAGCTTTCTTT
TRBV7-9	NA	TRBJ2-7	NA	CASLEVAYEQYF	TGTGCCAGCCTGGAGGTCGCCTACGAGCAGTACTTC
TRBV2	NA	TRBJ1-1	NA	CASSPDSHFSRAFF	TGTGCCAGCTCCCCAGACTCCCACTTCTCTCGAGCTTTCTTT
TRBV9	NA	TRBJ2-3	once	CASSVGSPDTQYF	TGTGCCAGCAGCGTAGGGTCTCCAGATACGCAGTATTTT
TRBV5-4	TRBD2	TRBJ2-4	NA	CASSAGTTAKNIQYF	TGTGCCAGCAGCGCCGGGACTACCGCGAAAAACATTCAGTACTTC
TRBV5-6	NA	TRBJ1-1	NA	CASSLATQGSTEAFF	TGTGCCAGCAGCTTGGCTACGCAGGGGTCGACTGAAGCTTTCTTT
TRBV7-9	NA	TRBJ2-7	once	CASRAGAASYEQYF	TGTGCCAGCAGGGCGGGGGCGGCCTCCTACGAGCAGTACTTC
TRBV5-1	NA	TRBJ1-4	NA	CASSGRLATNEKLFF	TGCGCCAGCAGTGGGAGGCTTGCAACTAATGAAAAACTGTTTTTT
TRBV5-4	TRBD2	TRBJ2-7	NA	CASSPLAGESSYEQYF	TGTGCCAGCAGCCCTCTAGCGGGAGAGAGCTCCTACGAGCAGTACTTC
TRBV7-6	NA	TRBJ1-2	once	CASSFTGSSGYTF	TGTGCCAGCAGCTTCACAGGGTCGAGTGGCTACACCTTC
TRBV5-4	TRBD2	TRBJ2-1	NA	CASSRTSNFNEQFF	TGTGCCAGCAGCCGGACTAGCAACTTTAATGAGCAGTTCTTC
TRBV5-1	TRBD1	TRBJ2-1	NA	CASSLGTGQGYEQFF	TGCGCCAGCAGCCTTGGGACCGGACAGGGCTATGAGCAGTTCTTC